This T cell receptor (beta chain) was captured in a study of PD-1 blockade in classical Hodgkin lymphoma. V was trimmed by 3 bases and J by 0 bases, leaving 8 bases between them. Germline V gene data show CDR1 as KGHSH and CDR2 as LQKENI. The CDR3 loop spans 14 amino acids. Described time point: newly diagnosed, previously untreated cHL patient sample. The authors compared against newly diagnosed, untreated classical Hodgkin lymphoma PBMCs. Assay: immunoSEQ multiplex PCR; the TCRdb copy retains only in-frame clones and omits some. The sample records roughly 70,000 clones, about 93% being singletons. The rearrangement uses TRBV18 and TRBJ1-2; D is uncertain. The source is a human donor with classical Hodgkin lymphoma. The sequenced sample was peripheral blood mononuclear cells (PBMCs). CDR3 residues: CASSPAPTNYGYTF. In DNA form, the CDR3 reads TGTGCCAGCTCACCGGCACCAACTAACTATGGCTACACCTTC.